These 28 T cell receptor beta chains were sequenced from one sample in a study of T cells in Graves' hyperthyroidism and ophthalmopathy. The source material, RNA transcripts, was used to amplify TCR beta CDR3 regions. HTBI primers were employed in a first-round RT-PCR of the TCR CDR3. TCRdb reprocessed the multiplex PCR reads with MiXCR, giving one entry per CDR3 protein. This table holds 450,000 to 650,000 distinct CDR3 sequences, around 14% found once. The source material was blood. These receptors originate from a woman aged 18-29 years with Graves' ophthalmopathy.

This clonotype was counted many times. The chain is built from TRBV11-2 and TRBJ2-1; TRBD2 matches 8 bases. This CDR3 comprises 15 residues. V lost 3 bases to trimming and J lost 2 bases; unmatched junction nucleotides: 3. Germline-derived CDR1 and CDR2 are SGHAT and FQNNGV. CDR3 in DNA: TGTGCCAGCAGCTTCGGACTAGCAGCCTACAATGAGCAGTTCTTC. It translates to CASSFGLAAYNEQFF.

This clonotype was recorded many times. The chain joins TRBV5-1 to TRBJ2-5; possible D gene TRBD1, 6 bases. CDR1 and CDR2 (germline): SGHRS, YFSETQ. CDR3 size: 16 residues. Trimming removed 0 bases at V and 0 bases at J, with 12 bases between. The CDR3 bases are TGCGCCAGCAGCTTGGGCCCGGCAGGGGACCAAGAGACCCAGTACTTC. This sequence encodes CASSLGPAGDQETQYF.

There are a few counts of this clonotype. The chain links TRBV20-1 to TRBJ2-4; no clear D gene. Deletions cut 1 base from V and 0 bases from J, with 7 bases between. CDR3 length equals 14 residues. Germline CDR1 is DFQATT and CDR2 is SNEGSKA (reference sequence). CDR3 DNA: TGCAGTGCTAGAGCACACGTAGCCAAAAACATTCAGTACTTC. Translated, it gives CSARAHVAKNIQYF.

This clonotype was counted ten times or more. The V gene is TRBV3-1, the J gene TRBJ1-1; maybe TRBD1 (6 bases). From germline, CDR1 is LGHDT and CDR2 YNNKEL (reference sequence). Trimming left V 0 bases short and J 4 bases short, with 15 bases between. The CDR3 is 16 amino acids. The CDR3 loop is CASSQDGGGLGTEAFF. DNA for the CDR3: TGTGCCAGCAGCCAAGACGGGGGGGGGCTGGGCACTGAAGCTTTCTTT.

A word on this clonotype: A single base separates this from a much larger clone, so it may be a read error. The chain joins TRBV7-9 to TRBJ1-6; D is ambiguous. The CDR3 has 16 amino acids. Germline CDR1 reads SEHNR; CDR2 reads FQNEAQ (reference sequence). V was shortened by 8 bases and J by 7 bases, with 21 bases between the two germline ends. CDR3 sequence (DNA): TGTGCCAGCGGCTCCTCGAGAGGGAACCAAAATTCACCCCTCCACTTT. As protein: CASGSSRGNQNSPLHF.

In this sample, this clonotype turned up many times. This chain connects TRBV6-6 to TRBJ2-5; D not resolved. Trimming removed 2 bases from V and 5 bases from J, with 18 bases in between. Per germline, CDR1 MNHNY and CDR2 SVGAGI (reference sequence). The CDR3 covers 16 residues. The CDR3 DNA sequence: TGTGCCAGCAGTTACCAGTTCCGCGCCCCTGGGGAGACCCAGTACTTC. Translation: CASSYQFRAPGETQYF.

The V call is TRBV30, the J call TRBJ2-5; D might be TRBD2 (6 bases). V lost 3 bases and J lost 5, with 10 bases in between. The CDR3 runs 12 residues. Germline loops: CDR1 GTSNPN, CDR2 SVGIG (reference sequence). The CDR3 protein is CAWRLARETQYF. In DNA, the CDR3 is TGTGCCTGGAGACTAGCTAGGGAGACCCAGTACTTC.

The gene calls are TRBV5-6 and TRBJ2-1, with 12 positions matching TRBD2. Per the germline V gene, CDR1 is SGHDT and CDR2 is YYEEEE. The length of the CDR3 is 18 residues. The ends lost 1 base at V and 4 bases at J; junction bases unmatched: 9. The CDR3 sequence: CASSLRLAGVGLYNEQFF. CDR3 in DNA: TGTGCCAGCAGCTTGCGACTAGCGGGAGTCGGCCTTTACAATGAGCAGTTCTTC.

Many counts were recorded for this clonotype. V and J are TRBV12-3 or TRBV12-4 and TRBJ2-3; D unclear. The CDR3 loop spans 14 amino acids. The V end lost 5 bases, the J end lost 2 bases, and 11 bases lay between the germline ends. The CDR3 reads CASSPDPFTDTQYF. The CDR3 DNA is TGTGCCAGCAGTCCCGACCCTTTCACAGATACGCAGTATTTT.

As concerns this clonotype: The germline gene is not matched at one end of the junction; a read error may be the cause. This chain links TRBV7-7 with TRBJ1-1; D not certain. Germline V CDR1 and CDR2: SSHAT, FNYEAQ (reference sequence). The CDR3 is 14 amino acids. CDR3 loop: CASSPTFDSGGAFF. The DNA of the CDR3 is TGTGCTAGCAGTCCCACCTTTGACTCAGGCGGAGCTTTCTTT.

This clonotype was counted ten times or more. The rearrangement joins TRBV30 to TRBJ1-2, with D perhaps TRBD1 (5 bases). Trimming removed 1 base at V and 10 bases at J, with 10 bases between. Germline loops: CDR1 GTSNPN, CDR2 SVGIG (reference sequence). CDR3 length: 11 residues. The CDR3 reads CAWSGGIDYTF. Written as DNA, the CDR3 is TGTGCCTGGAGTGGGGGCATTGACTACACCTTC.

The table lists this clonotype with many counts. The chain combines TRBV6-4 with TRBJ1-1; D call uncertain. V was trimmed by 3 bases and J by 1 base, leaving 6 bases between them. Germline CDR1 MRHNA, CDR2 SNTAGT. The CDR3 is 13 residues long. The CDR3 DNA reads TGTGCCAGCAGTGAAGCCAGGAACACTGAAGCTTTCTTT. Translation gives CASSEARNTEAFF.

In its sample, this clonotype was seen a few times. The chain uses TRBV7-9 and TRBJ2-1, with 10 nucleotides matching TRBD2. The ends lost 1 base at V and 5 bases at J; junction bases unmatched: 11. In germline, CDR1 is SEHNR, CDR2 FQNEAQ (reference sequence). The CDR3 contains 18 residues. In DNA, the CDR3 is TGTGCCAGCAGCTTAGAGGGTGGAGCGGGAGGGGAGGACAATGAGCAGTTCTTC. It yields the protein CASSLEGGAGGEDNEQFF.

This clonotype was counted at least ten times. V usage is TRBV20-1 and J usage is TRBJ1-5; D is ambiguous. Between the trimmed V and J ends, which lost 1 base and 6 bases, there was a span of 10 bases. In germline, CDR1 is DFQATT, CDR2 SNEGSKA (reference sequence). CDR3 length: 13 residues. The CDR3 coding sequence is TGCAGTGCTAGAGTGAGTTTAGGTCAGCCCCAGCATTTT. This encodes CSARVSLGQPQHF.

V usage is TRBV9 and J usage is TRBJ2-5, with D hard to call. The CDR3 has 21 residues. The germline V gene encodes CDR1 SGDLS and CDR2 YYNGEE. Trimming removed 4 bases from V and 5 bases from J, with 36 bases in between. The CDR3 DNA reads TGTGCCAGCAGCTCCCCAGCCCCAAGGGCCGCACAGACACGCACATTTGAGACCCAGTACTTC. It translates to CASSSPAPRAAQTRTFETQYF.

The J gene is TRBJ2-1, the V gene TRBV9, with 8 bases that match TRBD2. The CDR3 covers 15 residues. Per the germline V gene, CDR1 is SGDLS and CDR2 is YYNGEE. The trim removed 2 bases at V and 6 bases at J, leaving 7 bases unmatched. CDR3 coding DNA: TGTGCCAGCAGCGTCTTGCGGGAGGTCCCCAATGAGCAGTTCTTC. It codes for CASSVLREVPNEQFF.

This clonotype showed up just a few times. The genes are TRBV24-1 and TRBJ1-2; unclear D gene. Looked up from germline, CDR1 is KGHDR and CDR2 is SFDVKD. The CDR3 loop spans 12 amino acids. The ends were cut back, 2 bases at V and 4 bases at J, with 4 bases in the middle. CDR3: CATSDSSYGYTF. As DNA, the CDR3 is TGTGCCACCAGTGATTCGTCCTATGGCTACACCTTC.

The V call is TRBV7-3, the J call TRBJ2-2; D unresolved. V was shortened by 5 bases and J by 3 bases, with 22 bases between the two germline ends. CDR3 length: 18 residues. In germline, CDR1 is SGHTA, CDR2 FQGTGA. CDR3 nucleotide sequence: TGTGCCAGCAGCCCAATTAGGGCCCCCAACCGGGACACCGGGGAGCTGTTTTTT. Its translation: CASSPIRAPNRDTGELFF.

The sample holds many counts of this clonotype. This chain joins TRBV3-1 and TRBJ2-7; the D is unclear. Deletions cut 2 bases from V and 0 bases from J, with 8 bases between. This CDR3 has 14 amino acids. CDR1 and CDR2 from the germline V gene are LGHDT and YNNKEL (reference sequence). As DNA, the CDR3 is TGTGCCAGCAGCCAAACGGGCAGCTCCTACGAGCAGTACTTC. It translates to CASSQTGSSYEQYF.

This clonotype was observed many times. The CDR3: CASQSGGASIQYF. The CDR3, as DNA: TGTGCCAGCCAGTCGGGAGGGGCTAGCATTCAGTACTTC. The chain couples TRBV2 to TRBJ2-4; TRBD2 agrees at 8 bases. This CDR3 is built from 13 residues. The trim removed 8 bases at V and 9 bases at J, leaving 9 bases unmatched. Germline loops: CDR1 SNHLY, CDR2 FYNNEI.

This clonotype was picked up many times. The rearrangement uses TRBV25-1 and TRBJ1-5, with D perhaps matching TRBD1 (5 bases). The CDR3 is made up of 13 amino acids. V gave up 6 bases and J gave up 3 bases, with 9 bases separating them. CDR1 is MGHDK, CDR2 SYGVNS, per germline. The CDR3 DNA sequence: TGTGCCAGCAGGGGACCCTACAATCAGCCCCAGCATTTT. Translating it yields CASRGPYNQPQHF. Together with reference TRBV25-1 and TRBJ1-5, the CDR3 gives the full variable domain: EADIYQTPRYLVIGTGKKITLECSQTMGHDKMYWYQQDPGMELHLIHYSYGVNSTEKGDLSSESTVSRIRTEHFPLTLESARPSHTSQYLCASRGPYNQPQHFGDGTRLSIL.

The sample holds many counts of this clonotype. The chain combines TRBV11-2 with TRBJ2-1; 8 nucleotides match TRBD1. Germline V gene data show CDR1 as SGHAT and CDR2 as FQNNGV. CDR3 length: 17 amino acids. V lost 3 bases to trimming and J lost 2 bases; unmatched junction nucleotides: 9. In nucleotides, the CDR3 is TGTGCCAGCAGCTTGTTCAGGGGGCGATTTCCCTACAATGAGCAGTTCTTC. Protein: CASSLFRGRFPYNEQFF.

This clonotype was found many times. The genes are TRBV12-3 or TRBV12-4 and TRBJ2-1; D remains ambiguous. The V and J ends lost 7 bases and 4 bases respectively, with 11 bases between them. The CDR3 extends over 13 amino acids. In nucleotides, the CDR3 is TGTGCCAGCAACCCCGAGATGTACAATGAGCAGTTCTTC. Residues: CASNPEMYNEQFF.

This clonotype occurred many times. The rearrangement links TRBV12-3 or TRBV12-4 to TRBJ1-6; D is ambiguous. There are 15 residues in the CDR3. Trimming took off 4 bases at V and 7 bases at J, with 14 bases between the two ends. The CDR3 here is CASSSGFQTNSPLHF. DNA for the CDR3: TGTGCCAGCAGTTCGGGGTTTCAGACCAATTCACCCCTCCACTTT.

V usage is TRBV6-5 and J usage is TRBJ1-4, with 8 bases aligning to TRBD1. Germline V CDR1 and CDR2: MNHEY, SVGAGI. This CDR3 spans 16 amino acids. V was clipped by 0 bases and J by 2 bases; unmatched bases: 2. The CDR3 reads CASSYSQGATNEKLFF. CDR3 bases: TGTGCCAGCAGTTACTCCCAGGGGGCGACTAATGAAAAACTGTTTTTT.

Concerning this clonotype itself: Being one base from a much bigger clone, this may be a read error. The chain recombines TRBV3-1 with TRBJ2-1; the D is unclear. CDR1 and CDR2 from the germline V gene are LGHDT and YNNKEL (reference sequence). There are 12 residues in the CDR3. CDR3 sequence: CTSSNGPHEQFF. The DNA of the CDR3 is TGTACCAGCAGCAACGGGCCCCATGAGCAGTTCTTC.

Many counts were recorded for this clonotype. The CDR3 nucleotides are TGTGCCAGTCATCTAGCGGAGAACACCGGGGAGCTGTTTTTT. Its protein product is CASHLAENTGELFF. The genes are TRBV7-2 and TRBJ2-2, with 7 nucleotides matching TRBD2. Germline V gives CDR1 SGHTA, CDR2 FQGNSA. J was trimmed by 1 base and V by 9 bases; bases with no gene match: 5. The CDR3 spans 14 residues.

V usage is TRBV19 and J usage is TRBJ2-2; D gene ambiguous. V lost 7 bases and J lost 3, with 3 bases in between. This CDR3 comprises 11 residues. Per germline, CDR1 LNHDA and CDR2 SQIVND (reference sequence). The CDR3 DNA follows: TGTGCCAGTATTTACACCGGGGAGCTGTTTTTT. It yields the protein CASIYTGELFF.